The present entry profiles one T cell receptor (beta chain) with its context. Its specificity is not known. The data were taken from a study of post-analysis software for immune sequencing data. Notes on the study in general: For normalized Chao1 diversity, multiple sclerosis patients scored significantly lower than controls did. There were a handful of TRBV segments more frequent in patients than controls, and TRBV5-6, TRBV5-1 and TRBV20-1 were among them.

V was pared by 4 bases and J by 7 bases, with 13 bases of the junction left unmatched. Germline values: CDR1 SGDLS, CDR2 YYNGEE. The CDR3 loop spans 18 amino acids. Unique-molecular-identifier-tagged TCR beta cDNA libraries were used. TCRdb recomputed calls from the PCR reads with MiXCR, one row per CDR3 protein. This table holds almost 700,000 distinct CDR3 sequences, 55% to 60% found once. The TCR sequence derives from a girl aged 2 to 9 with multiple sclerosis. The chain uses TRBV9 and TRBJ2-1, with TRBD2 matching over 14 bases. The source material was blood. The CDR3 DNA reads as TGTGCCAGCAGCCCTAAGGGGGGACTAGCGGGAGTAGAGAATGAGCAGTTCTTC. As protein: CASSPKGGLAGVENEQFF.